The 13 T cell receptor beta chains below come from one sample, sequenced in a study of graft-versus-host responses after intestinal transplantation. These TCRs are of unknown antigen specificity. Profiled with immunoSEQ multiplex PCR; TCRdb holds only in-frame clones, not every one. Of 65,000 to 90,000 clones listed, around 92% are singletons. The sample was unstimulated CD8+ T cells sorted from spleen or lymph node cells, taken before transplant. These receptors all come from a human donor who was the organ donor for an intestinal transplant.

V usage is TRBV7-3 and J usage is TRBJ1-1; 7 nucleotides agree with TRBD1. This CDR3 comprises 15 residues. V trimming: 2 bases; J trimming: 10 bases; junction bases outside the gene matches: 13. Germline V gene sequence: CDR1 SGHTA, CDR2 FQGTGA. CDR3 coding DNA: TGTGCCAGCAGCTTAGCTCCAGGACAGGCCTCTGGAGCTTTCTTT. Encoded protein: CASSLAPGQASGAFF.

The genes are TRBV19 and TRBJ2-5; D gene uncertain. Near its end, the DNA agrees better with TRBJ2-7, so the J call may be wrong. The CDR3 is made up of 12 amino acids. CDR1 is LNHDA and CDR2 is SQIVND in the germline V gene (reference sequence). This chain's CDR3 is CASSIAPYEQYF. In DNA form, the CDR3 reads TGTGCCAGTAGTATAGCCCCGTACGAGCAGTACTTC.

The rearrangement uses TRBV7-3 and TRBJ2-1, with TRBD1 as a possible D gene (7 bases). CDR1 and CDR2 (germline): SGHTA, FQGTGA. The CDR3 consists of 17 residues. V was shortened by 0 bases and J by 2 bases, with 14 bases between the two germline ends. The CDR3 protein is CASSLTSGGGPYNEQFF. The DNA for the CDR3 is TGTGCCAGCAGCTTAACCTCCGGAGGGGGCCCCTACAATGAGCAGTTCTTC.

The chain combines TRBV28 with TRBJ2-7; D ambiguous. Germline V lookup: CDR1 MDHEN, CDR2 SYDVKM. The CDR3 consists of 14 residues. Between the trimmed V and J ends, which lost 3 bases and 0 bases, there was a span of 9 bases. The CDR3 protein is CASSFPPGSYEQYF. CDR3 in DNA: TGTGCCAGCAGTTTCCCCCCGGGCTCCTACGAGCAGTACTTC.

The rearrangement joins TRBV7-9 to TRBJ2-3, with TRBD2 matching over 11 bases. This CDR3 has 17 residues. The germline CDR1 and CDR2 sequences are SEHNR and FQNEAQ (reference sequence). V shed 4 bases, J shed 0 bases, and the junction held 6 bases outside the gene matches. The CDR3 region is CASSYRTSGHSTDTQYF. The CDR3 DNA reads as TGTGCCAGCAGCTACCGGACTAGCGGGCATAGCACAGATACGCAGTATTTT.

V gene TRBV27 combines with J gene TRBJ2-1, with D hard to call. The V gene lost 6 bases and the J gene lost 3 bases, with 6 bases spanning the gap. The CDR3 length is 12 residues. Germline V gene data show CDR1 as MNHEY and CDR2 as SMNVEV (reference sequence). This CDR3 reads CASSPSYNEQFF. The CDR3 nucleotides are TGTGCCAGCAGCCCTAGCTACAATGAGCAGTTCTTC.

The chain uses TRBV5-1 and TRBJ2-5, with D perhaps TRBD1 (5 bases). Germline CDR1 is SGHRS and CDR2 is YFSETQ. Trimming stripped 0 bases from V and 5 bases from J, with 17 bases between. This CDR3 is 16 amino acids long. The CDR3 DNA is TGCGCCAGCAGCTTGGAGGTTCTTCCAGGGATGGAGACCCAGTACTTC. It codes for CASSLEVLPGMETQYF.

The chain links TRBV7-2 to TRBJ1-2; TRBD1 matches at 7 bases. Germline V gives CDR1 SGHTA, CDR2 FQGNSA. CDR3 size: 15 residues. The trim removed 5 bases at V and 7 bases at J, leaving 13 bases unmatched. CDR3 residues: CASSVLQGQAPGYTF. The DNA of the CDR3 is TGTGCCAGCAGCGTATTACAGGGGCAGGCACCTGGCTACACCTTC.

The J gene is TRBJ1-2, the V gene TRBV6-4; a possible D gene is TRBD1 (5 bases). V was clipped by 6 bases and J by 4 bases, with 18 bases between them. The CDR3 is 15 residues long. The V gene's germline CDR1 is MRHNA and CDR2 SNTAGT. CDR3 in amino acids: CASREQALNGYGYTF. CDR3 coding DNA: TGTGCCAGCAGGGAACAGGCCCTAAACGGCTATGGCTACACCTTC.

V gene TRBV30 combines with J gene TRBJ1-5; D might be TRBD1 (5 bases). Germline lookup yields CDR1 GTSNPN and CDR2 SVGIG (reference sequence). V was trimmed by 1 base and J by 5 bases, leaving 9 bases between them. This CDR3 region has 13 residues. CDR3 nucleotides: TGTGCCTGGAGTGAGGGGCAGTATCAGCCCCAGCATTTT. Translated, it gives CAWSEGQYQPQHF.

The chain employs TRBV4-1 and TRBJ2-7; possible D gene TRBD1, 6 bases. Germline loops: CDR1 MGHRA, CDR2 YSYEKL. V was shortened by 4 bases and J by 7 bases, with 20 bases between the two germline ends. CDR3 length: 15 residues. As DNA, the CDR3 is TGCGCCAGCAGCCCCCTTGGGGTCACCCAGGGGGAGCAGTACTTC. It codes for CASSPLGVTQGEQYF.

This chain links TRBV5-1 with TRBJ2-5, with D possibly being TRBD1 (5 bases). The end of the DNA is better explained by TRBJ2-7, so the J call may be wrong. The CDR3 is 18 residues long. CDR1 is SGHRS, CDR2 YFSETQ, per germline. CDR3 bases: TGCGCCAGCAGCTTGGAGGGCGGATGGGGCCTAGGCACCTACGAGCAGTACTTC. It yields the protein CASSLEGGWGLGTYEQYF.

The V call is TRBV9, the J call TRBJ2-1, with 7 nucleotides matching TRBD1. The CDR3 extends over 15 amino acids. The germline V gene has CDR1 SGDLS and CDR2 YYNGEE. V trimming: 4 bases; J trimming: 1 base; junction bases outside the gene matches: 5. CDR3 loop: CASSTRQGSYNEQFF. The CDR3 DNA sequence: TGTGCCAGCAGCACCCGACAGGGTTCCTACAATGAGCAGTTCTTC. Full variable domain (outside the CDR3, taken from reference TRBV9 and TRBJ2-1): DSGVTQTPKHLITATGQRVTLRCSPRSGDLSVYWYQQSLDQGLQFLIQYYNGEERAKGNILERFSAQQFPDLHSELNLSSLELGDSALYFCASSTRQGSYNEQFFGPGTRLTVL.